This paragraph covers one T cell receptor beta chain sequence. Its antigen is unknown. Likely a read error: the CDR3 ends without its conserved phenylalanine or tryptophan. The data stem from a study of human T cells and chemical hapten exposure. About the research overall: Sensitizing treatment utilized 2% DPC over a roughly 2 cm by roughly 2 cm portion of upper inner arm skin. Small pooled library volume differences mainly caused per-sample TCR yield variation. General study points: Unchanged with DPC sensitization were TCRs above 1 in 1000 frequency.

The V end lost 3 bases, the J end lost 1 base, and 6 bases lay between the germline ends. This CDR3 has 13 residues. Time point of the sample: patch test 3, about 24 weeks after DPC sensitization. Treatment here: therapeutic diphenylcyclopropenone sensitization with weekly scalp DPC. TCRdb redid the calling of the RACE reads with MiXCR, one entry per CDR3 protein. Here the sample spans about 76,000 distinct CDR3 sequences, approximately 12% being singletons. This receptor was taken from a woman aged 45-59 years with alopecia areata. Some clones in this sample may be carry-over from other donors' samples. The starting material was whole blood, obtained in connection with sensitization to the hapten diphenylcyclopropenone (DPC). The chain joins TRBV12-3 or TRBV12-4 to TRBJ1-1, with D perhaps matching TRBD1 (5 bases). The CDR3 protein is CASSFQGNTEAFS. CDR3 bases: TGTGCCAGCAGTTTTCAGGGGAACACTGAAGCTTTCTCT.